These 25 T cell receptor beta chains were sequenced from one sample in a study of identifying expanded T cells in peripheral blood. Assay: immunoSEQ multiplex PCR; the TCRdb copy retains only in-frame clones and omits some. The profile shows tens of thousands of clones, over 80% of them singletons. The sequencing input was blood. The receptors were sampled from a person aged 18 to 75 in good health.

This sequence joins TRBV27 and TRBJ1-1, with D tentatively TRBD1 (5 bases). In germline, CDR1 is MNHEY, CDR2 SMNVEV (reference sequence). Deletions cut 2 bases from V and 6 bases from J, with 10 bases between. The CDR3 covers 13 residues. CDR3 bases: TGTGCCAGCAGTTTAGTGTGGGGGGCTGAAGCTTTCTTT. Its translation: CASSLVWGAEAFF.

The chain recombines TRBV13 with TRBJ1-4, with D perhaps matching TRBD1 (6 bases). CDR3 length: 15 residues. Germline CDR1 PRHDT, CDR2 FYEKMQ (reference sequence). V was cut by 2 bases and J by 7 bases, with 14 bases left in between. This CDR3 is CASSLNRATGEKLFF. CDR3 DNA: TGTGCCAGCAGCTTAAACAGGGCAACTGGTGAAAAACTGTTTTTT. The full variable domain, completed using reference TRBV13 and TRBJ1-4, is AAGVIQSPRHLIKEKRETATLKCYPIPRHDTVYWYQQGPGQDPQFLISFYEKMQSDKGSIPDRFSAQQFSDYHSELNMSSLELGDSALYFCASSLNRATGEKLFFGSGTQLSVL.

This chain links TRBV10-3 with TRBJ2-7, with 8 bases matching TRBD1. The V segment lost 2 bases and the J segment 6 bases; nucleotides outside the gene matches: 6. Germline V gene data show CDR1 as ENHRY and CDR2 as SYGVKD. The CDR3 has 14 residues. CDR3: CAISEGQGKREQYF. The CDR3 DNA follows: TGTGCCATCAGTGAGGGACAGGGTAAACGCGAGCAGTACTTC.

This clone was seen once. The chain is built from TRBV4-1 and TRBJ2-5, with a weak D call TRBD2 (7 bases). CDR1 MGHRA and CDR2 YSYEKL come from the germline V gene. The CDR3 extends over 18 amino acids. V was clipped by 0 bases and J by 4 bases, with 21 bases between them. CDR3 loop: CASSQDFNTWRGGETQYF. The CDR3 DNA is TGCGCCAGCAGCCAAGACTTCAATACTTGGAGGGGGGGAGAGACCCAGTACTTC.

The gene calls are TRBV6-6 and TRBJ1-5; D possibly corresponds to TRBD1 (5 bases). There are 16 residues in the CDR3. Trimming removed 2 bases from V and 3 bases from J, with 14 bases in between. Germline CDR1 is MNHNY and CDR2 is SVGAGI (reference sequence). CDR3 coding DNA: TGTGCCAGCAGTTACCAGGGCTCGGCTTACAATCAGCCCCAGCATTTT. Amino acids: CASSYQGSAYNQPQHF.

V is TRBV9 and J is TRBJ1-5, with D unresolved. Germline V gives CDR1 SGDLS, CDR2 YYNGEE. V lost 3 bases and J lost 3, with 10 bases in between. This CDR3 has 14 amino acids. CDR3 amino acids: CASSGNRSNQPQHF. In DNA form, the CDR3 reads TGTGCCAGCAGCGGAAACAGATCCAATCAGCCCCAGCATTTT.

The genes are TRBV15 and TRBJ1-1, with 7 bases matching TRBD1. Germline CDR1 is LNHNV and CDR2 is YYDKDF (reference sequence). The V gene end was trimmed by 5 bases and the J gene end by 0 bases; junction bases not matched to a gene: 6. The length of the CDR3 is 15 residues. In DNA, the CDR3 is TGTGCCACCAGCCCGCTGACAGGGATGAACACTGAAGCTTTCTTT. It specifies CATSPLTGMNTEAFF.

This clone occurred once. The chain recombines TRBV27 with TRBJ2-7; D is possibly TRBD1 (6 bases). The CDR3 has 14 amino acids. V gave up 5 bases and J gave up 2 bases, with 13 bases separating them. CDR1 and CDR2 from the germline V gene are MNHEY and SMNVEV (reference sequence). DNA of the CDR3: TGTGCCAGCAGTATGGGACATGCAGCCTACGAGCAGTACTTC. Protein product: CASSMGHAAYEQYF.

The V and J genes are TRBV28 and TRBJ2-1; 9 bases are a match to TRBD1. The germline V gene encodes CDR1 MDHEN and CDR2 SYDVKM. After removal of 6 bases from V and 6 bases from J, the junction contained 3 bases not matched to a gene. The CDR3 contains 13 residues. In DNA, the CDR3 is TGTGCCAGCAGCGGGACAGGGTCCAATGAGCAGTTCTTC. Its translation: CASSGTGSNEQFF. Supplemented by reference TRBV28 and TRBJ2-1, the full variable domain reads DVKVTQSSRYLVKRTGEKVFLECVQDMDHENMFWYRQDPGLGLRLIYFSYDVKMKEKGDIPEGYSVSREKKERFSLILESASTNQTSMYLCASSGTGSNEQFFGPGTRLTVL.

This clone was found once. The chain employs TRBV21-1 and TRBJ1-3. TRBV21-1 is shown as a pseudogene. This CDR3 comprises 19 residues. The CDR3 sequence: CASNKTQNPHADSGNTIYF. The DNA of the CDR3 is TGTGCCAGCAACAAAACCCAAAACCCCCACGCCGACTCTGGAAACACCATATATTTT.

The chain couples TRBV19 to TRBJ1-2; D may be TRBD1 (6 bases). This CDR3 is 14 amino acids long. Trimming pared 3 bases from V and 8 bases from J, leaving 16 bases between. The germline gives CDR1 LNHDA, CDR2 SQIVND (reference sequence). This CDR3 reads CASSIQGPLIGYTF. CDR3 nucleotides: TGTGCCAGTAGTATCCAGGGGCCCCTCATCGGCTACACCTTC.

The chain joins TRBV14 to TRBJ1-2; unclear D gene. The germline V gene encodes CDR1 SGHDN and CDR2 FVKESK. This CDR3 is built from 15 residues. V dropped 5 bases and J dropped 4 bases, with 17 bases sitting between them. The CDR3 coding sequence is TGTGCCAGCAGCTCGTCCGGACGGCCGCTCTATGGCTACACCTTC. As protein: CASSSSGRPLYGYTF.

This clone was observed once. The chain joins TRBV5-1 to TRBJ1-2; possible D gene TRBD1, 5 bases. Germline lookup yields CDR1 SGHRS and CDR2 YFSETQ. V was pared by 4 bases and J by 2 bases, with 9 bases between. The CDR3 is 13 residues long. The CDR3 bases are TGCGCCAGCAGCCTGGACACGAACTATGGCTACACCTTC. Its protein product is CASSLDTNYGYTF. Using reference TRBV5-1 and TRBJ1-2 for the parts outside the CDR3, the full variable domain is KAGVTQTPRYLIKTRGQQVTLSCSPISGHRSVSWYQQTPGQGLQFLFEYFSETQRNKGNFPGRFSGRQFSNSRSEMNVSTLELGDSALYLCASSLDTNYGYTFGSGTRLTVV.

The chain is built from TRBV5-1 and TRBJ1-1; no clear D. The V end lost 4 bases, the J end lost 3 bases, and 13 bases lay between the germline ends. Germline V gene lookup returns CDR1 SGHRS and CDR2 YFSETQ. The CDR3 contains 14 residues. CDR3 bases: TGCGCCAGCAGCCGGGCGCTAAGGGACACTGAAGCTTTCTTT. It translates to CASSRALRDTEAFF.

V usage is TRBV7-2 and J usage is TRBJ2-1, with D tentatively TRBD2 (5 bases). Between the trimmed V and J ends, which lost 1 base and 9 bases, there was a span of 16 bases. Germline V gene sequence: CDR1 SGHTA, CDR2 FQGNSA. This CDR3 has 15 residues. This chain's CDR3 is CASSLDAAVVSEQFF. The DNA of the CDR3 is TGTGCCAGCAGCTTAGACGCAGCGGTGGTGTCTGAGCAGTTCTTC.

The chain is built from TRBV7-9 and TRBJ2-7; possibly TRBD1 or TRBD2 for D (7 bases each). Germline lookup yields CDR1 SEHNR and CDR2 FQNEAQ (reference sequence). Trimming cost V 5 bases and J 4 bases, with 21 bases left between them. The CDR3 extends over 16 amino acids. As DNA, the CDR3 is TGTGCCAGCAGCCCCCGGGGTCAGGGGGAGGGGTACGAGCAGTACTTC. This codes for CASSPRGQGEGYEQYF.

J is TRBJ2-1 and V is TRBV10-2, with 11 bases aligning to TRBD2. CDR3 length: 15 amino acids. Trimming cost V 6 bases and J 4 bases; bases outside gene matches: 5. CDR1 is WSHSY, CDR2 SAAADI, per germline. The DNA for the CDR3 is TGCGCCAGCAGGGAGACTAGCGGGGCGTACAATGAGCAGTTCTTC. This codes for CASRETSGAYNEQFF.

The CDR3, as DNA: TGCAGCGTTGAAGAGACCGGGGACCGCAATGGCTACACCTTC. Protein sequence: CSVEETGDRNGYTF. The chain couples TRBV29-1 to TRBJ1-2; D might be TRBD1 (5 bases). Trimming took off 0 bases at V and 6 bases at J, with 14 bases between the two ends. The CDR3 has 14 residues. In germline, CDR1 is SQVTM, CDR2 ANQGSEA.

There are a few counts of this clone. The chain combines TRBV4-1 with TRBJ1-5; a weak D match, TRBD1 (5 bases). The CDR3 runs 16 residues. V shed 1 base and J shed 2 bases, with 12 bases lying between them. Germline V gives CDR1 MGHRA, CDR2 YSYEKL. The CDR3 here is CASSQVGLGGNQPQHF. The CDR3 DNA reads as TGCGCCAGCAGCCAAGTGGGTCTGGGGGGCAATCAGCCCCAGCATTTT.

This clone was detected a few times. The chain recombines TRBV6-5 with TRBJ1-4; the match to TRBD1 covers 8 bases. Germline assignment: CDR1 MNHEY and CDR2 SVGAGI. The CDR3 extends over 15 amino acids. Trimming cost V 2 bases and J 10 bases; bases outside gene matches: 9. This CDR3 is CASSYAGGLAGKLFF. In nucleotides, the CDR3 is TGTGCCAGCAGTTACGCAGGGGGCCTGGCGGGAAAACTGTTTTTT.

The rearrangement uses TRBV28 and TRBJ1-1, with TRBD1 as a possible D gene (5 bases). V dropped 7 bases and J dropped 2 bases, with 8 bases sitting between them. Per germline, CDR1 MDHEN and CDR2 SYDVKM. CDR3 size: 12 residues. For the CDR3, the DNA is TGTGCCAGCACCAGGGAAAACACTGAAGCTTTCTTT. As protein: CASTRENTEAFF.

The CDR3 protein is CASSAEGGTATSTDTQYF. DNA for the CDR3: TGTGCCAGCAGCGCCGAGGGAGGGACTGCCACTAGCACAGATACGCAGTATTTT. V is TRBV9 and J is TRBJ2-3; TRBD2 matches 7 bases. The CDR3 has 18 amino acids. Trimming took 3 bases from V and 0 from J; bases not matched to a gene: 13. CDR1 is SGDLS, CDR2 YYNGEE, per germline.

The chain is built from TRBV6-6 and TRBJ2-7; TRBD1 is a possible D gene (5 bases). Per the germline V gene, CDR1 is MNHNY and CDR2 is SVGAGI (reference sequence). V lost 6 bases and J 1 base, leaving 7 bases between the germline ends. The CDR3 contains 12 residues. The CDR3 here is CASSGHSYEQYF. The CDR3 bases are TGTGCCAGCAGCGGACATTCCTACGAGCAGTACTTC.

This clone was seen a single time. This chain's CDR3 is CASSLGGSSYNEQFF. The CDR3 DNA is TGTGCCAGCAGTTTGGGGGGAAGCTCCTACAATGAGCAGTTCTTC. The chain has TRBV27 and TRBJ2-1; possible D gene TRBD2, 6 bases. The CDR3 totals 15 residues. V lost 3 bases and J 0 bases, leaving 9 bases between the germline ends. In germline, CDR1 is MNHEY, CDR2 SMNVEV (reference sequence).

V is TRBV2 and J is TRBJ1-2; D gene ambiguous. The length of the CDR3 is 13 residues. Trimming cost V 6 bases and J 1 base, with 9 bases left between them. Germline-derived CDR1 and CDR2 are SNHLY and FYNNEI. CDR3 region: CASSPDGNYGYTF. DNA for the CDR3: TGTGCCAGCAGCCCGGACGGTAACTATGGCTACACCTTC.